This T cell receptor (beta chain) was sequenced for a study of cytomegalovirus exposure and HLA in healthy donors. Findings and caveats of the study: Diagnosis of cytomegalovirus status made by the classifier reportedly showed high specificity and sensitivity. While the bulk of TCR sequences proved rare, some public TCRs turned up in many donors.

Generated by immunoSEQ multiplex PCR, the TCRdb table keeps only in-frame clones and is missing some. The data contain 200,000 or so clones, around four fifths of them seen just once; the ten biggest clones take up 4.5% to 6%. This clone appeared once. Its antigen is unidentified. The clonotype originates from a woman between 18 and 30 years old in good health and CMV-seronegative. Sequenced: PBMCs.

In nucleotides, the CDR3 is TGTGCCAGCAGCCATCGCGGTGCGGGGGACCCCAATGAGCAGTTCTTC. Amino acids: CASSHRGAGDPNEQFF. The rearrangement links TRBV4-2 to TRBJ2-1; 7 bases align to TRBD2. CDR3 length equals 16 residues. Losses at the gene ends were 3 bases for V and 6 bases for J; bases not matched to a gene: 11. Germline V gene data show CDR1 as LGHNA and CDR2 as YNFKEQ.